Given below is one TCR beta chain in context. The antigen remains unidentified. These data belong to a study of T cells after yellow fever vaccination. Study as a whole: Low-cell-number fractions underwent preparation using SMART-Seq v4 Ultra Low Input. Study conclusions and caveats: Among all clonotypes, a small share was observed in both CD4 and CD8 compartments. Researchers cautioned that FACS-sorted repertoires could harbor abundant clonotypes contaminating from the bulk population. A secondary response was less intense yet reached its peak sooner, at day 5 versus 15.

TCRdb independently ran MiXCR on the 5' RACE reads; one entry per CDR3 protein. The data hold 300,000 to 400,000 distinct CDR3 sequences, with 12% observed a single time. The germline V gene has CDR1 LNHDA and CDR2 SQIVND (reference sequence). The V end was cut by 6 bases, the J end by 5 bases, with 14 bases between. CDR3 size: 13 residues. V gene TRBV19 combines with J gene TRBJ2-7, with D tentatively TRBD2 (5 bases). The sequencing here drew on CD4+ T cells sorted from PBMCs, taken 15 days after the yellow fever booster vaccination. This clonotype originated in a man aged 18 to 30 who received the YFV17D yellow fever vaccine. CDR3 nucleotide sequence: TGTGCCAGTAGACCACACGGGAATCACGAGCAGTACTTC. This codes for CASRPHGNHEQYF. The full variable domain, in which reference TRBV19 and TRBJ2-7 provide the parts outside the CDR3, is DGGITQSPKYLFRKEGQNVTLSCEQNLNHDAMYWYRQDPGQGLRLIYYSQIVNDFQKGDIAEGYSVSREKKESFPLTVTSAQKNPTAFYLCASRPHGNHEQYFGPGTRLTVT.